These T cell receptor beta chains were read from a single sample in a study of beta chain features in type 1 diabetes. Method: immunoSEQ multiplex PCR; TCRdb's copy keeps in-frame clones and lacks some. The top ten clones hold 0.053% of a sample with 220,000 or so clones, roughly two thirds of them seen once. Sequencing input: naive CD4+ T cells from blood. The receptors shown here come from a man between 25 and 39 years old in good health. Each CDR3 is given with its conserved first and last residue. D genes are given only for firm matches. Clone size is shown for a subset of rows, as once, few, many or a class of expanded clone.

NA,NA,TRBJ2-1,TRBV9,CASGRGYNEQFF,TGTGCCAGCGGGAGGGGGTACAATGAGCAGTTCTTC
TRBD2,NA,TRBJ2-7,TRBV9,CASSAGLASYEQYF,TGTGCCAGCAGCGCGGGACTAGCCTCCTACGAGCAGTACTTC
NA,NA,TRBJ2-3,TRBV6-1,CASITGYRGTDTQYF,TGTGCCAGCATCACAGGGTATCGCGGCACAGATACGCAGTATTTT
NA,NA,TRBJ2-7,TRBV9,CASSVDWRYEQYF,TGTGCCAGCAGCGTGGATTGGAGGTACGAGCAGTACTTC
NA,NA,TRBJ1-1,TRBV6-5,CASSFGQDTEAFF,TGTGCCAGCAGTTTCGGCCAGGACACTGAAGCTTTCTTT
NA,NA,TRBJ1-6,TRBV29-1,CSARDRYNSPLHF,TGCAGCGCCCGGGACCGGTATAATTCACCCCTCCACTTT
NA,NA,TRBJ2-1,TRBV9,CASSVDSSYNEQFF,TGTGCCAGCAGCGTGGATAGCTCCTACAATGAGCAGTTCTTC
TRBD1,NA,TRBJ1-4,TRBV29-1,CSVVVTGKKLFF,TGCAGCGTTGTAGTGACAGGGAAAAAACTGTTTTTT
NA,NA,TRBJ2-1,TRBV9,CASSVAGDSYNEQFF,TGTGCCAGCAGCGTAGCGGGTGATTCCTACAATGAGCAGTTCTTC
TRBD1,NA,TRBJ2-7,TRBV19,CARGTESYEQYF,TGTGCCAGAGGGACAGAATCCTACGAGCAGTACTTC
NA,NA,TRBJ2-5,TRBV7-9,CASSLGRTTWETQYF,TGTGCCAGCAGCTTGGGACGCACTACATGGGAGACCCAGTACTTC
NA,NA,TRBJ2-1,TRBV11-2,CASSSSGREKFF,TGTGCCAGCAGCTCCAGCGGTAGGGAAAAGTTCTTC
TRBD2,few,TRBJ2-3,TRBV10-3,CATLAGPPTDTQYF,TGTGCCACCCTAGCGGGACCACCCACAGATACGCAGTATTTT
NA,few,TRBJ1-2,TRBV7-9,CASSLEVPGYTF,TGTGCCAGCAGCTTAGAGGTGCCTGGCTACACCTTC
NA,few,TRBJ2-4,TRBV21-1,CASSPRLAGLLRGTKNIQYF,TGTGCCAGCAGCCCCCGACTAGCGGGGCTCCTGAGAGGAACCAAAAACATTCAGTACTTC
TRBD1,NA,TRBJ2-7,TRBV9,CASSPELGQGTYEQYF,TGTGCCAGCAGCCCCGAATTGGGACAGGGAACCTACGAGCAGTACTTC
NA,NA,TRBJ1-5,TRBV4-1,CASSQDQEGNQPQHF,TGCGCCAGCAGCCAAGATCAAGAGGGTAATCAGCCCCAGCATTTT
NA,NA,TRBJ2-5,TRBV18,CASSPGVQETQYF,TGTGCCAGCTCACCTGGCGTGCAAGAGACCCAGTACTTC
NA,few,TRBJ1-5,TRBV6-6,CASSRNSNQPQHF,TGTGCCAGCAGCCGGAATAGCAATCAGCCCCAGCATTTT
NA,few,TRBJ2-1,TRBV29-1,CSVVPGIEWNEQFF,TGCAGCGTGGTGCCAGGGATCGAGTGGAATGAGCAGTTCTTC
NA,NA,TRBJ1-6,TRBV2,CASSELLGYSPLHF,TGTGCCAGCAGTGAACTTTTGGGGTATTCACCCCTCCACTTT
NA,NA,TRBJ2-3,TRBV7-9,CASKGDTQYF,TGTGCCAGCAAGGGAGATACGCAGTATTTT
TRBD2,NA,TRBJ2-3,TRBV29-1,CSVAGTTFTDTQYF,TGCAGCGTCGCCGGGACTACCTTCACAGATACGCAGTATTTT
NA,NA,TRBJ2-7,TRBV28,CASSLRLSIYEQYF,TGTGCCAGCAGTTTAAGGCTTTCCATCTACGAGCAGTACTTC
NA,few,TRBJ2-5,TRBV29-1,CSVAPPEETQYF,TGCAGCGTTGCGCCTCCCGAAGAGACCCAGTACTTC
NA,NA,TRBJ2-5,TRBV29-1,CSVATLQTQTQYF,TGCAGCGTTGCCACACTTCAAACCCAGACCCAGTACTTC
NA,NA,TRBJ2-1,TRBV29-1,CSVSRLYNEQFF,TGCAGCGTTAGTCGACTCTACAATGAGCAGTTCTTC